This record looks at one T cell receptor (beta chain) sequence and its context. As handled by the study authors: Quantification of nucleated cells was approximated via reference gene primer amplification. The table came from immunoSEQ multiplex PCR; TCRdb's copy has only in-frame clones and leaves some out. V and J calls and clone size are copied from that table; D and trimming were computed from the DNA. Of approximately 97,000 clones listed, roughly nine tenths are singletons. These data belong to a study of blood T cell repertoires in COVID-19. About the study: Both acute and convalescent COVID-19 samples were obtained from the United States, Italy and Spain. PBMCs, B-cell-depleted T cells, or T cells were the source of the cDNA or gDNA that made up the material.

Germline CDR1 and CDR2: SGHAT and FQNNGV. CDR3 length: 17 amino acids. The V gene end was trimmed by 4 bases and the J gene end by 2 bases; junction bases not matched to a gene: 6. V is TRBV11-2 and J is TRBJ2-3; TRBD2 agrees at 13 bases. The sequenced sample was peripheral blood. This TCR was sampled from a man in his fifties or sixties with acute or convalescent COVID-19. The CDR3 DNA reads TGTGCCAGCAGCTCCCGACTAGCGGGGGGCCTCACAGATACGCAGTATTTT. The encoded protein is CASSSRLAGGLTDTQYF. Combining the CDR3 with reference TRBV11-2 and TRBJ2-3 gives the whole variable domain EAGVAQSPRYKIIEKRQSVAFWCNPISGHATLYWYQQILGQGPKLLIQFQNNGVVDDSQLPKDRFSAERLKGVDSTLKIQPAKLEDSAVYLCASSSRLAGGLTDTQYFGPGTRLTVL.